The TCR beta chain under discussion was sequenced for a study of CD8+CD57+ T cells in acquired aplastic anemia. According to the study, genomic DNA was the template for TCR beta VDJ and CDR3 profiling. TCRdb reanalysed the reads using MiXCR and keeps one entry per CDR3 protein. This table holds approximately 65,000 distinct CDR3 sequences, roughly 54% found once. This clonotype was found many times. V lost 0 bases to trimming and J lost 6 bases, with 5 bases between them. The CDR3 contains 11 residues. The V gene's germline CDR1 is GTSNPN and CDR2 SVGIG (reference sequence). This sequence joins TRBV30 and TRBJ1-1, with D uncertain. Sequenced input: sorted CD4+, CD8+, or CD8+CD57+ T cells (not recorded which) from PBMCs. This TCR was sampled from a human donor in good health, serving as a control. The CDR3 here is CAWSVGPEAFF. As DNA, the CDR3 is TGTGCCTGGAGTGTAGGCCCTGAAGCTTTCTTT. Together with reference TRBV30 and TRBJ1-1, the CDR3 gives the full variable domain: SQTIHQWPATLVQPVGSPLSLECTVEGTSNPNLYWYRQAAGRGLQLLFYSVGIGQISSEVPQNLSASRPQDRQFILSSKKLLLSDSGFYLCAWSVGPEAFFGQGTRLTVV.